A selection of T cell receptor beta chains follows, all from one sample in a study of early T cells in non-severe SARS-CoV-2 infection. TCRdb used MiXCR to reprocess the 5' RACE reads, holding one entry per CDR3 protein. The sample holds some 90,000 distinct CDR3 sequences, under 15% seen once. The sequencing sample was made of whole blood. Receptors were obtained from an adult who was a healthcare worker with PCR-confirmed SARS-CoV-2 infection or an uninfected control (not recorded which). The CDR3 runs from the conserved cysteine through the conserved F or W. Each record gives: clone size, J gene, D gene, V gene, CDR3 DNA, CDR3 protein. The D gene is left open where the match is weak. The listing skips clone size in some rows; elsewhere it reads once, few, many or a size class.

clone_size: NA; j_call: TRBJ1-3; d_call: TRBD1; v_call: TRBV7-9; cdr3_nt: TGTGCCAGCACCTCCCGGGACAGGGGAAACACCATATATTTT; cdr3_aa: CASTSRDRGNTIYF
clone_size: NA; j_call: TRBJ2-1; d_call: NA; v_call: TRBV20-1; cdr3_nt: TGCAGTGCTCCCCTTGAAAATGAGCAGTTCTTC; cdr3_aa: CSAPLENEQFF
clone_size: NA; j_call: TRBJ1-1; d_call: NA; v_call: TRBV6-1; cdr3_nt: TGTGCCAGCAGTGAGACAACGGGTTACACTGAAGCTTTCTTT; cdr3_aa: CASSETTGYTEAFF
clone_size: NA; j_call: TRBJ2-7; d_call: NA; v_call: TRBV7-6; cdr3_nt: TGTGCCAGCAGCTTAGCAGGCAGTGCCCCCGCATACGAGCAGTACTTC; cdr3_aa: CASSLAGSAPAYEQYF
clone_size: NA; j_call: TRBJ2-4; d_call: NA; v_call: TRBV28; cdr3_nt: TGTGCCAGCAATTCGGACCCTGGGGGTTACATTCAGTACTTC; cdr3_aa: CASNSDPGGYIQYF
clone_size: few; j_call: TRBJ2-7; d_call: NA; v_call: TRBV28; cdr3_nt: TGTGCCAGCAGGGGGGTAGTATCCATCTACGAGCAGTACTTC; cdr3_aa: CASRGVVSIYEQYF
clone_size: NA; j_call: TRBJ1-1; d_call: NA; v_call: TRBV2; cdr3_nt: TGTGCCAGCAGCAGGGTGTCGGGCACTGAAGCTTTCTTT; cdr3_aa: CASSRVSGTEAFF
clone_size: few; j_call: TRBJ2-2; d_call: TRBD2; v_call: TRBV15; cdr3_nt: TGTGCCACCAGCAGGGGGACTAGCGTAACCGGGGAGCTGTTTTTT; cdr3_aa: CATSRGTSVTGELFF
clone_size: many; j_call: TRBJ2-1; d_call: TRBD2; v_call: TRBV28; cdr3_nt: TGTGCCAGCAGACCTCTTCCGGGACTAGCGGGAGTACTAGTCTACAATGAGCAGTTCTTC; cdr3_aa: CASRPLPGLAGVLVYNEQFF
clone_size: NA; j_call: TRBJ2-2; d_call: NA; v_call: TRBV2; cdr3_nt: TGTGCCGGAAAGACTCTGAACACCGGGGAGCTGTTTTTT; cdr3_aa: CAGKTLNTGELFF
clone_size: few; j_call: TRBJ2-7; d_call: NA; v_call: TRBV7-6; cdr3_nt: TGTGCCAGCAGCCCCGGAGGGAGAAATCACGAGCAGTACTTC; cdr3_aa: CASSPGGRNHEQYF
clone_size: NA; j_call: TRBJ2-7; d_call: NA; v_call: TRBV5-1; cdr3_nt: TGCGCCAGCAGCTGGGGGACCTCGACCGAGCAGTACTTC; cdr3_aa: CASSWGTSTEQYF
clone_size: few; j_call: TRBJ2-5; d_call: NA; v_call: TRBV9; cdr3_nt: TGTGCCAGCAGCTATACCGGTACTCTGGAGACCCAGTACTTC; cdr3_aa: CASSYTGTLETQYF
clone_size: NA; j_call: TRBJ2-7; d_call: TRBD1; v_call: TRBV20-1; cdr3_nt: TGCAGTGCTAGTTTATCCGGGACAGGGGACAAGCAGCAGTACTTC; cdr3_aa: CSASLSGTGDKQQYF
clone_size: NA; j_call: TRBJ2-6; d_call: NA; v_call: TRBV4-1; cdr3_nt: TGCGCCAGCAGCCAAGTTGTCACTGGGGCCAACGTCCTGACTTTC; cdr3_aa: CASSQVVTGANVLTF
clone_size: NA; j_call: TRBJ2-7; d_call: TRBD1; v_call: TRBV2; cdr3_nt: TGTGCCAGCAGAGTCCAGGGGGCCTCCTACGAGCAGTACTTC; cdr3_aa: CASRVQGASYEQYF
clone_size: few; j_call: TRBJ2-1; d_call: TRBD2; v_call: TRBV9; cdr3_nt: TGTGCCAGCAGCGCCGGCCCGGCTAGCGGAAACAATGAGCAGTTCTTC; cdr3_aa: CASSAGPASGNNEQFF
clone_size: NA; j_call: TRBJ2-1; d_call: NA; v_call: TRBV20-1; cdr3_nt: TGCAGTGCCAGTCTCCTTGTGGGGAGTCACCCATTCAATGAGCAGTTCTTC; cdr3_aa: CSASLLVGSHPFNEQFF
clone_size: many; j_call: TRBJ1-4; d_call: NA; v_call: TRBV7-9; cdr3_nt: TGTGCCAGCAGCTCGAGGGGAGTAAGTGAAAAACTGTTTTTT; cdr3_aa: CASSSRGVSEKLFF
clone_size: few; j_call: TRBJ2-2; d_call: TRBD2; v_call: TRBV28; cdr3_nt: TGTGCCAGCAGTTTTCAGCGGGGCTTTTTTGGGGAGCTGTTTTTT; cdr3_aa: CASSFQRGFFGELFF
clone_size: NA; j_call: TRBJ2-5; d_call: NA; v_call: TRBV7-2; cdr3_nt: TGTGCCAGCAGCAAAGAGCGTGACAGGCGGATTGACTTC; cdr3_aa: CASSKERDRRIDF
clone_size: NA; j_call: TRBJ2-6; d_call: NA; v_call: TRBV30; cdr3_nt: TGTGCCTGGAGTTGGCGCAACTCTGGGGCCAACGTCCTGACTTTC; cdr3_aa: CAWSWRNSGANVLTF
clone_size: once; j_call: TRBJ2-6; d_call: NA; v_call: TRBV15; cdr3_nt: TGTGCCACCAGCAGCGGACCCCCCTCTGGGGCCAACGTCCTGACTTTC; cdr3_aa: CATSSGPPSGANVLTF
clone_size: NA; j_call: TRBJ2-7; d_call: NA; v_call: TRBV28; cdr3_nt: TGTGCCAGCAAAGAGGGGGACACCTCCTACGAGCAGTACTTC; cdr3_aa: CASKEGDTSYEQYF
clone_size: many; j_call: TRBJ2-1; d_call: NA; v_call: TRBV12-3/TRBV12-4; cdr3_nt: TGTGCCAGCAGTTTAGATTTGGGGAACTACAATGAGCAGTTCTTC; cdr3_aa: CASSLDLGNYNEQFF
clone_size: NA; j_call: TRBJ1-1; d_call: NA; v_call: TRBV18; cdr3_nt: TGTGCCAGCTCACCCGGGCCGCACGGCACTGAAGCTTTCTTT; cdr3_aa: CASSPGPHGTEAFF
clone_size: NA; j_call: TRBJ1-4; d_call: TRBD1; v_call: TRBV5-6; cdr3_nt: TGTGCCAGCAGCATACGGACAGGGAGAGCCAAACTGTTTTTT; cdr3_aa: CASSIRTGRAKLFF
clone_size: NA; j_call: TRBJ2-3; d_call: NA; v_call: TRBV9; cdr3_nt: TGTGCCAGCAGCCCATCGTTCTCCACAGATACGCAGTATTTT; cdr3_aa: CASSPSFSTDTQYF
clone_size: NA; j_call: TRBJ2-1; d_call: TRBD1; v_call: TRBV29-1; cdr3_nt: TGCAGCGTTGAAGATAGCGACAGGGGCTATGAGCAGTTCTTC; cdr3_aa: CSVEDSDRGYEQFF
clone_size: NA; j_call: TRBJ1-6; d_call: NA; v_call: TRBV12-3/TRBV12-4; cdr3_nt: TGTGCCAGCAGTTTTCGTTCACCCCTCCACTTT; cdr3_aa: CASSFRSPLHF
clone_size: NA; j_call: TRBJ2-7; d_call: NA; v_call: TRBV10-2; cdr3_nt: TGCGCCAGCAGTGAGTTCGGGCAGAAGTACGAGCAGTACTTC; cdr3_aa: CASSEFGQKYEQYF
clone_size: NA; j_call: TRBJ2-5; d_call: NA; v_call: TRBV9; cdr3_nt: TGTGCCAGCAGCCCGGGGACACCCGAGGGAGAGACCCAGTACTTC; cdr3_aa: CASSPGTPEGETQYF
clone_size: many; j_call: TRBJ2-7; d_call: NA; v_call: TRBV4-3; cdr3_nt: TGCGCCAGCAGCCAAGATCGAGGCAGTGGCCACGAGCAGTACTTC; cdr3_aa: CASSQDRGSGHEQYF
clone_size: NA; j_call: TRBJ2-1; d_call: NA; v_call: TRBV6-5; cdr3_nt: TGTGCCAGCAGTTTAGGCGCCTCCTGGGGGCGGAATGAGCAGTTCTTC; cdr3_aa: CASSLGASWGRNEQFF
clone_size: NA; j_call: TRBJ1-1; d_call: NA; v_call: TRBV28; cdr3_nt: TGTGCCAGCAGCACCCCGGGGTTTGGCACTGAAGCTTTCTTT; cdr3_aa: CASSTPGFGTEAFF
clone_size: NA; j_call: TRBJ1-1; d_call: NA; v_call: TRBV20-1; cdr3_nt: TGCAGTGCTAGCCCAATAGGGGAGATCAACACTGAAGCTTTCTTT; cdr3_aa: CSASPIGEINTEAFF
clone_size: many; j_call: TRBJ2-1; d_call: TRBD2; v_call: TRBV15; cdr3_nt: TGTGCCACCAGCAGAGCCTCTAGCGGGAGAGGGGCTGAGCAGTTCTTC; cdr3_aa: CATSRASSGRGAEQFF
clone_size: NA; j_call: TRBJ2-3; d_call: TRBD1; v_call: TRBV7-8; cdr3_nt: TGTGCCAGCACCGCCTCCGGGGCAGGGGGCGATACGCAGTATTTT; cdr3_aa: CASTASGAGGDTQYF
clone_size: once; j_call: TRBJ2-3; d_call: TRBD2; v_call: TRBV4-3; cdr3_nt: TGCGCCAGAAGCCCAGGGACTAGCGGGCGTGATACGCAGTATTTT; cdr3_aa: CARSPGTSGRDTQYF
clone_size: few; j_call: TRBJ2-3; d_call: NA; v_call: TRBV4-1; cdr3_nt: TGCGCCAGCAGCCAGGGACACCGCACAGATACGCAGTATTTT; cdr3_aa: CASSQGHRTDTQYF
clone_size: NA; j_call: TRBJ2-7; d_call: NA; v_call: TRBV29-1; cdr3_nt: TGCAGCGTTGGGGAAGGAACCTACGAGCAGTACTTC; cdr3_aa: CSVGEGTYEQYF
clone_size: NA; j_call: TRBJ2-5; d_call: NA; v_call: TRBV6-1; cdr3_nt: TGTGCCAGCAGTGAAGCTCGAGAGACCCAGTACTTC; cdr3_aa: CASSEARETQYF
clone_size: few; j_call: TRBJ2-7; d_call: TRBD2; v_call: TRBV20-1; cdr3_nt: TGCAGTGCTAAGCAACGGACTAGCGGTGAGGGCGAGCAGTACTTC; cdr3_aa: CSAKQRTSGEGEQYF
clone_size: NA; j_call: TRBJ1-4; d_call: NA; v_call: TRBV23-1; cdr3_nt: TGCGCCGGAGACGGTACAACTAATGAAAAACTGTTTTTT; cdr3_aa: CAGDGTTNEKLFF
clone_size: few; j_call: TRBJ1-2; d_call: TRBD1; v_call: TRBV18; cdr3_nt: TGTGCCAGCTCAGAGGACAGGAACTATGGCTACACCTTC; cdr3_aa: CASSEDRNYGYTF
clone_size: once; j_call: TRBJ2-3; d_call: TRBD2; v_call: TRBV7-2; cdr3_nt: TGTGCCAGCAGCCAGACAGCGGGAGCCTTAGATACGCAGTATTTT; cdr3_aa: CASSQTAGALDTQYF
clone_size: NA; j_call: TRBJ2-3; d_call: NA; v_call: TRBV20-1; cdr3_nt: TGCAGTTCGCACCGCACAGATACGCAGTATTTT; cdr3_aa: CSSHRTDTQYF
clone_size: few; j_call: TRBJ2-1; d_call: NA; v_call: TRBV4-2; cdr3_nt: TGTGCCAGCAGCCAAGTGGAGAGGGAGCCTGTCTTC; cdr3_aa: CASSQVEREPVF
clone_size: NA; j_call: TRBJ2-5; d_call: TRBD1; v_call: TRBV5-1; cdr3_nt: TGCGCCAGCAGCTTAAGCCCCGGGACAGGGGGGGCGGAGACCCAGTACTTC; cdr3_aa: CASSLSPGTGGAETQYF
clone_size: few; j_call: TRBJ2-1; d_call: NA; v_call: TRBV29-1; cdr3_nt: TGCAGCGTTGGGGGCATAGTTCGGAATGAGCAGTTCTTC; cdr3_aa: CSVGGIVRNEQFF
clone_size: NA; j_call: TRBJ2-7; d_call: NA; v_call: TRBV29-1; cdr3_nt: TGCAGCGTTGGGCAACAGGGTTACGAGCAGTACTTC; cdr3_aa: CSVGQQGYEQYF
clone_size: few; j_call: TRBJ2-2; d_call: NA; v_call: TRBV7-8; cdr3_nt: TGTGCCAGCAGCTTAGCAGGGCCGAACACCGGGGAGCTGTTTTTT; cdr3_aa: CASSLAGPNTGELFF
clone_size: NA; j_call: TRBJ2-2; d_call: NA; v_call: TRBV29-1; cdr3_nt: TGCAGCGTTTTAACCAGGGAATTTACCGGGGAGCTGTTTTTT; cdr3_aa: CSVLTREFTGELFF
clone_size: few; j_call: TRBJ2-7; d_call: NA; v_call: TRBV20-1; cdr3_nt: TGCAGTGCTATTAACCAGCGGGCGACGACCTACGAGCAGTACTTC; cdr3_aa: CSAINQRATTYEQYF